The clone carrying this T cell receptor beta chain was observed a single time. CDR1 and CDR2 from the germline V gene are SGHNT and YYREEE (reference sequence). V was clipped by 1 base and J by 4 bases, with 9 bases between them. This CDR3 contains 14 residues. The sample belongs to a study of shared clonotypes between healthy human individuals. Study-wide background: A couple of female and a few male donors aged 18 to 49 were enrolled.

The sorted-subset replicate PCRs were given 200 ng DNA, which is 31,000 or so T cell genomes. Profiled with immunoSEQ multiplex PCR; TCRdb holds only in-frame clones, not every one. The sample contains some 320,000 clones, 87% of which appear only once. The donors were all Caucasian adults (living in Nashville, Tennessee). The TCR comes from a man aged 18 to 30 in good health. The chain recombines TRBV5-4 with TRBJ1-3; no clear D gene. The sample was memory CD8+ T cells sorted from blood. The subset denotes: CD45RO+ cells pooled with CCR7-negative TemRA cells. In DNA form, the CDR3 reads TGTGCCAGCAGCTTGTACGGAACAGGAAACACCATATATTTT. It yields the protein CASSLYGTGNTIYF.